Below are 4 T cell receptor beta chains sequenced from a single sample in a study of blood T cell repertoires in COVID-19. The method was immunoSEQ multiplex PCR; TCRdb's version includes in-frame clones alone and lacks a portion of them. The sample shows about 150,000 clones, less than 90% of them seen only once. Sequencing input: peripheral blood. The receptors derive from a man aged 18-30 years with active or convalescent COVID-19.

CDR3 nucleotide sequence: TGTGCCAGCAGCTTAGTCAGGACAGGGGCAGGGGAGACCCAGTACTTC. Protein: CASSLVRTGAGETQYF. The rearrangement links TRBV11-2 to TRBJ2-5, with 9 positions matching TRBD1. V dropped 1 base and J dropped 5; count of bases not matched to a gene: 8. The CDR3 runs 16 residues. The germline gives CDR1 SGHAT, CDR2 FQNNGV.

The CDR3 DNA follows: TGTGCCAGCAGCCTCAGACAGACCTATAATTCACCCCTCCACTTT. It is translated as CASSLRQTYNSPLHF. The rearrangement uses TRBV13 and TRBJ1-6; D perhaps matches TRBD1 (5 bases). CDR3 length equals 15 residues. Per the germline V gene, CDR1 is PRHDT and CDR2 is FYEKMQ (reference sequence). V was cut by 5 bases and J by 2 bases, with 10 bases left in between.

The chain links TRBV27 to TRBJ2-4, with TRBD2 matching over 7 bases. The ends lost 4 bases at V and 0 bases at J; junction bases unmatched: 18. The length of the CDR3 is 20 residues. Looked up from germline, CDR1 is MNHEY and CDR2 is SMNVEV (reference sequence). CDR3: CASSSFELSGIPLAKNIQYF. The CDR3 DNA reads TGTGCCAGCAGTTCCTTTGAGCTGAGCGGGATACCCCTAGCCAAAAACATTCAGTACTTC.

The chain combines TRBV7-2 with TRBJ1-3; D gene ambiguous. Germline values: CDR1 SGHTA, CDR2 FQGNSA. Between the trimmed V and J ends, which lost 3 bases and 0 bases, there was a span of 9 bases. CDR3 size: 15 residues. In nucleotides, the CDR3 is TGTGCCAGCAGCTTTCAATCGGGCTCTGGAAACACCATATATTTT. Its translation is CASSFQSGSGNTIYF.